These T cell receptor beta chains were read from a single sample in a study of OX40 agonist ivuxolimab in advanced cancers. TCRdb's copy holds only in-frame clones and misses some; the assay was immunoSEQ multiplex PCR. The repertoire holds under 65,000 clones, with roughly 81% as singletons. Sequencing was performed on CD4+ or CD8+ T cells sorted from blood, taken in a trial of the OX40 agonist ivuxolimab. All receptors derive from an adult with an advanced solid tumor such as melanoma, head and neck, liver or kidney cancer. CDR3s include the opening cysteine and the closing phenylalanine or tryptophan. A D gene is named only where the DNA matches it firmly. Part of the rows lack a size; the others show once, few, many or a class for expanded clones.

-	TRBJ2-2	TRBV19	-	CASSTSAGSGELFF	TGTGCCAGTAGTACTAGCGCGGGGTCCGGGGAGCTGTTTTTT
TRBD2	TRBJ2-7	TRBV7-3	-	CASSELAGEHEQYF	TGTGCCAGCAGCGAGCTAGCGGGAGAACACGAGCAGTACTTC
TRBD2	TRBJ2-7	TRBV6-1	-	CASYWASGKYEQYF	TGTGCCAGCTATTGGGCTAGCGGGAAATACGAGCAGTACTTC
-	TRBJ1-4	TRBV2	-	CASSERQGFNEKLFF	TGTGCCAGCAGTGAGCGGCAGGGGTTTAATGAAAAACTGTTTTTT
-	TRBJ2-1	TRBV2	-	CASSEGGVLFF	TGTGCCAGCAGTGAAGGTGGGGTTCTTTTCTTC
TRBD2	TRBJ2-2	TRBV19	-	CASSILAGGSGTGELFF	TGTGCCAGTAGTATTTTAGCGGGAGGATCTGGCACCGGGGAGCTGTTTTTT
-	TRBJ2-5	TRBV5-1	-	CASSLGLGQGEETQYF	TGCGCCAGCAGCTTGGGGCTGGGACAAGGGGAAGAGACCCAGTACTTC
TRBD1	TRBJ1-5	TRBV14	-	CASSQVVSFWDRADQPQHF	TGTGCCAGCAGCCAAGTGGTATCCTTTTGGGACAGGGCAGATCAGCCCCAGCATTTT
-	TRBJ2-3	TRBV7-3	-	CASSPGHPTDTQYF	TGTGCCAGCAGCCCGGGGCATCCCACAGATACGCAGTATTTT
-	TRBJ2-5	TRBV2	few	CASSEGNQGLETQYF	TGTGCCAGCAGTGAAGGAAACCAGGGACTAGAGACCCAGTACTTC
TRBD2	TRBJ2-5	TRBV27	-	CASSFFHPGRGGETQYF	TGTGCCAGCAGTTTCTTTCATCCGGGCCGGGGGGGGGAGACCCAGTACTTC
TRBD2	TRBJ2-1	TRBV19	-	CASSIDYRNQLAGGVEQFF	TGTGCCAGTAGTATAGATTACAGAAACCAACTAGCGGGGGGGGTTGAGCAGTTCTTC
TRBD1	TRBJ2-7	TRBV28	-	CASTSWGTETYEQYF	TGTGCCAGCACCTCGTGGGGGACAGAGACCTACGAGCAGTACTTC
TRBD1	TRBJ2-2	TRBV11-3	-	CASSLGQGYTGELFF	TGTGCCAGCAGCCTGGGACAGGGGTACACCGGGGAGCTGTTTTTT
TRBD1	TRBJ2-3	TRBV11-2	-	CASSSGQTTDTQYF	TGTGCCAGCAGCTCGGGACAGACCACAGATACGCAGTATTTT
-	TRBJ1-1	TRBV7-9	few	CASSVAGNTEAFF	TGTGCCAGCAGCGTGGCGGGGAACACTGAAGCTTTCTTT
TRBD2	TRBJ2-3	TRBV5-5	-	CASSPLAGASTDTQYF	TGTGCCAGCAGCCCGTTAGCGGGAGCTAGCACAGATACGCAGTATTTT
TRBD1	TRBJ2-4	TRBV2	-	CASSDQDRVPHF	TGTGCCAGCAGTGACCAGGACAGGGTTCCGCACTTC
TRBD2	TRBJ2-5	TRBV4-3	-	CASSQDVLAGGSETQYF	TGCGCCAGCAGCCAAGATGTGCTAGCGGGGGGGAGCGAGACCCAGTACTTC
-	TRBJ1-5	TRBV7-2	-	CASSLGAGTGGQPQHF	TGTGCCAGCAGCTTAGGGGCCGGGACCGGGGGCCAGCCCCAGCATTTT
-	TRBJ2-5	TRBV5-1	once	CASSPGGRVGETQYF	TGCGCCAGCAGCCCAGGAGGTAGGGTCGGGGAGACCCAGTACTTC
-	TRBJ1-5	TRBV5-5	-	CASSLSEYQPQHF	TGTGCCAGCAGCTTAAGTGAATATCAGCCCCAGCATTTT
TRBD2	TRBJ2-3	TRBV28	few	CATRGRGENTQYF	TGTGCCACCCGGGGGCGGGGGGAGAATACGCAGTATTTT
-	TRBJ1-1	TRBV2	few	CASSEGGNTEAFF	TGTGCCAGCAGTGAAGGGGGGAACACTGAAGCTTTCTTT
-	TRBJ1-2	TRBV19	many	CASSRDMATDGYTF	TGTGCCAGTAGTAGAGACATGGCGACAGATGGCTACACCTTC
TRBD1	TRBJ2-7	TRBV19	-	CASSAGPGQGTYEQYF	TGTGCCAGTAGTGCTGGACCGGGACAGGGTACCTACGAGCAGTACTTC
-	TRBJ1-2	TRBV6-1	once	CASSEARAMYGYTF	TGTGCCAGCAGTGAGGCCAGGGCAATGTATGGCTACACCTTC
-	TRBJ1-1	TRBV7-3	-	CASSQGARGTEAFF	TGTGCCAGCAGCCAAGGGGCGCGGGGCACTGAAGCTTTCTTT
TRBD2	TRBJ2-7	TRBV27	-	CASGKRGPYEQYF	TGTGCCAGCGGCAAGCGGGGCCCCTACGAGCAGTACTTC
-	TRBJ1-5	TRBV28	few	CASSFPVNPQHF	TGTGCCAGCAGTTTTCCCGTCAACCCCCAGCATTTT
-	TRBJ2-3	TRBV19	-	CASSIRQVSTDTQYF	TGTGCCAGTAGTATAAGACAGGTCTCCACAGATACGCAGTATTTT
-	TRBJ2-5	TRBV23-1	-	CASSRTRADQKETQYF	TGCGCCAGCAGTCGGACAAGGGCCGATCAAAAAGAGACCCAGTACTTC
-	TRBJ2-7	TRBV5-4	medium-sized	CASSLGQRTYEQYF	TGTGCCAGCAGCTTAGGGCAGAGAACCTACGAGCAGTACTTC
TRBD1	TRBJ2-5	TRBV5-1	-	CASSLLGQFQETQYF	TGCGCCAGCAGCTTACTGGGACAGTTTCAAGAGACCCAGTACTTC
TRBD1	TRBJ1-2	TRBV6-5	-	CASRETGTGNYGYTF	TGTGCCAGCAGGGAAACCGGGACAGGGAACTATGGCTACACCTTC
TRBD1	TRBJ2-5	TRBV2	once	CASRKTGTQETQYF	TGTGCCAGCAGGAAGACAGGGACCCAAGAGACCCAGTACTTC
-	TRBJ1-2	TRBV21-1	-	CASSKARGPGYTF	TGTGCCAGCAGCAAAGCCAGAGGCCCTGGCTACACCTTC
TRBD2	TRBJ2-1	TRBV28	-	CASREGRSSYNEQFF	TGTGCCTCGCGGGAGGGCCGGAGCTCCTACAATGAGCAGTTCTTC
-	TRBJ1-6	TRBV2	few	CASQLNSPLHF	TGTGCCAGCCAGTTGAATTCACCCCTCCACTTT
-	TRBJ1-5	TRBV19	-	CASSIIRKNQPQHF	TGTGCCAGTAGTATAATTCGGAAAAATCAGCCCCAGCATTTT
-	TRBJ1-5	TRBV6-1	-	CASSEWEGLSNQPQHF	TGTGCCAGCAGTGAATGGGAGGGGCTTAGCAATCAGCCCCAGCATTTT
-	TRBJ1-2	TRBV27	-	CASSPLTGYGYTF	TGTGCCAGCAGTCCCCTTACGGGATATGGCTACACCTTC
-	TRBJ1-2	TRBV6-1	-	CASSKTANYGYTF	TGTGCCAGCAGTAAGACAGCTAACTATGGCTACACCTTC
-	TRBJ2-2	TRBV11-3	-	CASSPHTGELFF	TGTGCCAGCAGCCCTCACACCGGGGAGCTGTTTTTT